This entry describes one T cell receptor (beta chain). This sample was included in a study of blood T cell repertoires in COVID-19. Background on the study: The cDNA or gDNA used as material had been derived from T cells, B-cell-depleted T cells, or PBMCs.

CDR3 length: 16 residues. Germline V gene data show CDR1 as SGHAT and CDR2 as FQNNGV. V was trimmed by 5 bases and J by 3 bases, leaving 16 bases between them. In the authors' workflow: Researchers report that nucleated cell counts were estimated from reference gene primer amplification. Assay: immunoSEQ multiplex PCR; the TCRdb copy retains only in-frame clones and omits some. Clone size and V and J calls were adopted from that table, with D and trimming inferred from the DNA. The table records 200,000 or so clones, approximately 86% of them present only once. The material sequenced was peripheral blood. This TCR derives from a man aged 55 to 69 with acute or convalescent COVID-19. This chain joins TRBV11-2 and TRBJ1-4, with D maybe TRBD1 (5 bases). The CDR3 reads CASSDRAGSANEKLFF. Here the CDR3 DNA reads TGTGCCAGCAGCGACCGGGCAGGGTCGGCTAATGAAAAACTGTTTTTT.